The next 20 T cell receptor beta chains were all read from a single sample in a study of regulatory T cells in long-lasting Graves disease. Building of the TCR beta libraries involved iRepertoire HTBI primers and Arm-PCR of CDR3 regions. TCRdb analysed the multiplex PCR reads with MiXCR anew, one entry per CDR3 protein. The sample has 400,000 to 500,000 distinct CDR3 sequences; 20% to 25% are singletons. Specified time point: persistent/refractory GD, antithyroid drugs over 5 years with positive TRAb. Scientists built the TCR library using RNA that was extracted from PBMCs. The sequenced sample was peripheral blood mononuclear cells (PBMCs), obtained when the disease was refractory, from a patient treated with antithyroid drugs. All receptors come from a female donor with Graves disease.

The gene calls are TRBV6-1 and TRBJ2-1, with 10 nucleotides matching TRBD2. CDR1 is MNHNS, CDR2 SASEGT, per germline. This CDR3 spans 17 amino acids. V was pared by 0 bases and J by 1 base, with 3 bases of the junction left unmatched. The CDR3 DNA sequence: TGTGCCAGCAGTGAAGCGTTAGCGGGGGGTTCCTACAATGAGCAGTTCTTC. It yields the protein CASSEALAGGSYNEQFF.

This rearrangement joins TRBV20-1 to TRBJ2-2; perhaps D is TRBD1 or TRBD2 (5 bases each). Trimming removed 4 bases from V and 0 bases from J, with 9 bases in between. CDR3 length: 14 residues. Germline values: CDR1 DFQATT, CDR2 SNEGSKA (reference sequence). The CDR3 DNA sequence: TGCAGTGCTAAGGGACGGTCGAACACCGGGGAGCTGTTTTTT. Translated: CSAKGRSNTGELFF.

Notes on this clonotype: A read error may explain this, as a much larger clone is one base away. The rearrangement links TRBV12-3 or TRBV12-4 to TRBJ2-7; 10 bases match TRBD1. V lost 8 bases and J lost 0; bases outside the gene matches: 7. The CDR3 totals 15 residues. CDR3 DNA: TGTGCCAGCGGAAGGACAGGGGGGAACTCCTACGAGCAGTACTTC. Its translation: CASGRTGGNSYEQYF.

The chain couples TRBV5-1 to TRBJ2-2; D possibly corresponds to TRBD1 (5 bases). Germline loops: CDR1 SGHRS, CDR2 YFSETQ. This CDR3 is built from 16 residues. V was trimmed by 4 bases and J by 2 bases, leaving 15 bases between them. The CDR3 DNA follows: TGCGCCAGCAGCCGAAGTGAGACAGCTAACACCGGGGAGCTGTTTTTT. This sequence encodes CASSRSETANTGELFF. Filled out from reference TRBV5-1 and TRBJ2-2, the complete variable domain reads KAGVTQTPRYLIKTRGQQVTLSCSPISGHRSVSWYQQTPGQGLQFLFEYFSETQRNKGNFPGRFSGRQFSNSRSEMNVSTLELGDSALYLCASSRSETANTGELFFGEGSRLTVL.

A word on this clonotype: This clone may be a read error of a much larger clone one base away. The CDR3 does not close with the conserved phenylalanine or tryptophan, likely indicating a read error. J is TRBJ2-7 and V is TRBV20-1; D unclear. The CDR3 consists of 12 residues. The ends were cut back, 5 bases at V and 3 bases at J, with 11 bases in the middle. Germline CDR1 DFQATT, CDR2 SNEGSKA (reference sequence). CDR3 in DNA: TGCAGTGCTCAATTTCCTCTCTACGAGCAGTACCTC. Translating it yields CSAQFPLYEQYL.

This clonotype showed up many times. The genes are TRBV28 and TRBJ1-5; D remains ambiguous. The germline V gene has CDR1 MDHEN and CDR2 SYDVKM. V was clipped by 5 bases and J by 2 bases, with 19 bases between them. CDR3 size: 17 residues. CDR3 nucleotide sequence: TGTGCCAGCAGTCCCTCGGACCTGTGGCGGGGCAATCAGCCCCAGCATTTT. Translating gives CASSPSDLWRGNQPQHF.

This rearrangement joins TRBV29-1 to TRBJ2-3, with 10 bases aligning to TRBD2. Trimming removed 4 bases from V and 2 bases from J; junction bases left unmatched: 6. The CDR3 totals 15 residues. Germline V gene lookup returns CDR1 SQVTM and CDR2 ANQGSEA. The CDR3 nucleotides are TGCAGCGTTGGATCTAGCGGGGGATACACAGATACGCAGTATTTT. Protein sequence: CSVGSSGGYTDTQYF.

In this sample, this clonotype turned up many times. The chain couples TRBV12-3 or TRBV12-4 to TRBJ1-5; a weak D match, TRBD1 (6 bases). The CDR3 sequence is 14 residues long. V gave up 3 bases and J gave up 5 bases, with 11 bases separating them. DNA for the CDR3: TGTGCCAGCAGTTTTCGGGCAGGGGATCAGCCCCAGCATTTT. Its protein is CASSFRAGDQPQHF.

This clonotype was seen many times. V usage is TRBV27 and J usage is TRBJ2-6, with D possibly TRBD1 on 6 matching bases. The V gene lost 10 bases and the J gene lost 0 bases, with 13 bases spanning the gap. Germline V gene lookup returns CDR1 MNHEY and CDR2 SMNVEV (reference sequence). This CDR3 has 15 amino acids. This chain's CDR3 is CATKTGTSGANVLTF. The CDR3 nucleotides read TGTGCCACCAAGACAGGAACCTCTGGGGCCAACGTCCTGACTTTC. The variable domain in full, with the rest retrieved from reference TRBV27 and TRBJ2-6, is EAQVTQNPRYLITVTGKKLTVTCSQNMNHEYMSWYRQDPGLGLRQIYYSMNVEVTDKGDVPEGYKVSRKEKRNFPLILESPSPNQTSLYFCATKTGTSGANVLTFGAGSRLTVL.

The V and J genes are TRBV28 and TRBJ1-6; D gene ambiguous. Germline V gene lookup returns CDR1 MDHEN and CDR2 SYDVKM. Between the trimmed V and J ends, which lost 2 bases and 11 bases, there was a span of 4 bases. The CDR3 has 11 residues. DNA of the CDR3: TGTGCCAGCAGTTTACAACCACCCCTCCACTTT. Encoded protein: CASSLQPPLHF.

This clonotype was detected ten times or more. CDR3 DNA sequence: TGTGCCAGCAGTTTATTGGAACGGACTAGCGGGGGGCTCGGCCCGGCCTACGAGCAGTACTTC. This sequence encodes CASSLLERTSGGLGPAYEQYF. This chain uses TRBV27 with TRBJ2-7, with 14 bases fitting TRBD2. The CDR3 length is 21 residues. Per the germline V gene, CDR1 is MNHEY and CDR2 is SMNVEV (reference sequence). The V gene end was trimmed by 1 base and the J gene end by 2 bases; junction bases not matched to a gene: 16.

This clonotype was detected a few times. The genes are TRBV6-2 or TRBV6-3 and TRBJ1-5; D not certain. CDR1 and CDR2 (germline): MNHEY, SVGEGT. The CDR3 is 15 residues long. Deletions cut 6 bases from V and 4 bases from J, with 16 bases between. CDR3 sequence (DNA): TGTGCCAGCAGGCCCCGCACCCTCAGGAATCAGCCCCAGCATTTT. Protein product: CASRPRTLRNQPQHF.

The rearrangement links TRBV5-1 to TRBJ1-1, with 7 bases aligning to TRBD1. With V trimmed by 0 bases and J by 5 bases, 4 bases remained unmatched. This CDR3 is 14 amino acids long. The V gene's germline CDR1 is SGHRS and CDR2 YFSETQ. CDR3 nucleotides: TGCGCCAGCAGCTTGGAGGGGGCGAGAACTGAAGCTTTCTTT. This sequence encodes CASSLEGARTEAFF.

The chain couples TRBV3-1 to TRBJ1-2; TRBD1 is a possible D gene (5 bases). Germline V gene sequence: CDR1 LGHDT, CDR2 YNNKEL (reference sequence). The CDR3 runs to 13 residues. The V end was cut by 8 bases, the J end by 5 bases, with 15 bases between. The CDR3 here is CASRPETAYGYTF. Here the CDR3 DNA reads TGTGCCAGCCGACCTGAGACAGCTTATGGCTACACCTTC. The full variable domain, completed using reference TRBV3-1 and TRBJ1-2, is DTAVSQTPKYLVTQMGNDKSIKCEQNLGHDTMYWYKQDSKKFLKIMFSYNNKELIINETVPNRFSPKSPDKAHLNLHINSLELGDSAVYFCASRPETAYGYTFGSGTRLTVV.

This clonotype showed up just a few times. The CDR3 nucleotides read TGTGCCAGCAGTGACCGCACCGGGACAGGGACCTACGAGCAGTACTTC. The encoded protein is CASSDRTGTGTYEQYF. The chain couples TRBV6-1 to TRBJ2-7; 9 positions agree with TRBD1. Germline V gene data show CDR1 as MNHNS and CDR2 as SASEGT. The length of the CDR3 is 16 residues. J gave up 2 bases and V 3 bases, and 8 bases lay outside the gene matches.

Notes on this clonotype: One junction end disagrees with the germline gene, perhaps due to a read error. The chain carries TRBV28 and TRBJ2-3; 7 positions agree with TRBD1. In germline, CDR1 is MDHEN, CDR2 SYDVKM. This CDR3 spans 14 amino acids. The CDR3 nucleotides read TGTACCAGCAGTTTAAGGGGGCTCGCAGATACGCAGTATTTT. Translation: CTSSLRGLADTQYF.

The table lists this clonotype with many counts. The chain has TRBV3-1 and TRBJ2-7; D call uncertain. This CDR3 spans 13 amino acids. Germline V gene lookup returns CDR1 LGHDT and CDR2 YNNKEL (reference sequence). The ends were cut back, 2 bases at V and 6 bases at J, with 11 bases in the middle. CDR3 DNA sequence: TGTGCCAGCAGCCAAACGCCTGATCTCGAGCAGTACTTC. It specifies CASSQTPDLEQYF.

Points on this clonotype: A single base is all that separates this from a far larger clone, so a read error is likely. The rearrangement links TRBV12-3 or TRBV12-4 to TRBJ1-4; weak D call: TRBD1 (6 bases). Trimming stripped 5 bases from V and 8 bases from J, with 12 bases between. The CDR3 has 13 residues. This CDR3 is CASSQGIEEKLFF. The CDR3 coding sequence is TGTGCCAGCAGTCAGGGGATCGAAGAAAAACTGTTTTTT.

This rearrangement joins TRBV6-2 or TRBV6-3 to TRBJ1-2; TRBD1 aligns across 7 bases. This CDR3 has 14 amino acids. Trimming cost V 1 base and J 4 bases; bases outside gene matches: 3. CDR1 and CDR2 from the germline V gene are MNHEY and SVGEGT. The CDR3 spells CASSYLDRTYGYTF. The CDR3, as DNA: TGTGCCAGCAGTTACTTGGACAGGACCTATGGCTACACCTTC.

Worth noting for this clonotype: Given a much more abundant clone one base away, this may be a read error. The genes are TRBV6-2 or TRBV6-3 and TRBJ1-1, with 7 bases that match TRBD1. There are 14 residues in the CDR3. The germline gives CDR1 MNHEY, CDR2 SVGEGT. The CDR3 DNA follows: TGTGCCAGCAGTTGGGACAGTATGAACACTGAAGCTTCCTTT. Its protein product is CASSWDSMNTEASF.